A selection of T cell receptor beta chains follows, all from one sample in a study of T cell changes during pregnancy in multiple sclerosis. Assay used: immunoSEQ multiplex PCR; TCRdb lists only in-frame clones, some missing. The repertoire holds around 60,000 clones, with about 90% as singletons. This sample comprised CD4+ T cells from peripheral blood mononuclear cells, obtained after pregnancy. The receptors derive from a female donor in good health, enrolled as a control in a pregnancy study. The conserved cysteine and the conserved F or W are not part of the CDR3 here.

>TRBV5-4
ASRSGVGTEAF
>TRBV5-1
ASSLDGQGAYEQY
>TRBV18
ASSRTHGQNRGYEQY
>TRBV7-3
ASSPGVGEQF
>TRBV5-6
ASSLRRDRGLVHNEQF
>TRBV19
ASSTGVRGELF
>TRBV9
ASSVNGGETDTQY
>TRBV15
ATSRDPQPQETQY
>TRBV7-8
ASSFQTGRNEKLF
>TRBV4-3
ASSQPGLAGTGELF
>TRBV2
ASRTSGTGWNIQY
>TRBV2
ASSGHTPSELF
>TRBV21-1
ASSQPGTASGNTIY
>TRBV6-5
ASSRTGQEQY
>TRBV11-2
ASSLDRGGFTEAF
>TRBV7-7
ASSTWDRFNYGYT
>TRBV7-2
ASSLVPAGGTTEAF
>TRBV4-2
ASSEGNTGELF
>TRBV4-3
ASSQDRGRGEQF
>TRBV18
ASSTGYPAEQF
>TRBV19
ASSIPRQGRTGELF
>TRBV19
ASSRTGGWLKGYT
>TRBV5-1
ASSLVGGMNTEAF
>TRBV5-6
ASSLRGPSNQPQH
>TRBV4-2
ASSPGLAGAGELF
>TRBV15
ATSRAGSRGYT
>TRBV13
ASSWWRTGGTSPLH
>TRBV10-3
AIGSGGAKETQY
>TRBV30
AWTRGTGGQGYEQY
>TRBV7-3
ASSQGRGGTGELF
>TRBV7-9
ASSLIRGTYNEQF
>TRBV4-3
ASSPNPGQNYGYT
>TRBV5-8
ASSRQALGGNSPLH
>TRBV29-1
SVAVIAGGRGTDTQY
>TRBV18
ASSPGRGNIQY
>TRBV2
ASSTRQGYNEQF
>TRBV6-1
ASSVNRVLSNQPQH
>TRBV10-3
AISENNNQPQH
>TRBV30
AWSRETGHYGYT
>TRBV7-3
ASSLLSGGPGETQY